One and the same sample provided the 18 T cell receptor beta chains below, sequenced in a study of OX40 agonist ivuxolimab in advanced cancers. Clones were read by immunoSEQ multiplex PCR, and TCRdb kept only the in-frame ones, dropping some. The data show 70,000 to 95,000 clones, with approximately 86% seen just once and 1.9% held by the top ten. The sequencing here drew on CD4+ or CD8+ T cells sorted from blood, taken in a trial of the OX40 agonist ivuxolimab. The receptor set was obtained from an adult with an advanced solid tumor such as melanoma, head and neck, liver or kidney cancer.

This clone was observed once. The chain employs TRBV19 and TRBJ2-5; D is ambiguous. V dropped 3 bases and J dropped 5 bases, with 10 bases sitting between them. This CDR3 has 13 amino acids. Germline CDR1 and CDR2: LNHDA and SQIVND (reference sequence). The CDR3 DNA sequence: TGTGCCAGTAGTATTGTAGTGTGGGAGACCCAGTACTTC. Translation gives CASSIVVWETQYF. Full variable domain (rest looked up from reference TRBV19 and TRBJ2-5): DGGITQSPKYLFRKEGQNVTLSCEQNLNHDAMYWYRQDPGQGLRLIYYSQIVNDFQKGDIAEGYSVSREKKESFPLTVTSAQKNPTAFYLCASSIVVWETQYFGPGTRLLVL.

The chain carries TRBV19 and TRBJ1-2; a possible D gene is TRBD1 (6 bases). The CDR3 runs to 15 residues. Germline V lookup: CDR1 LNHDA, CDR2 SQIVND (reference sequence). With 4 bases removed from V and 3 bases from J, the gap between germline ends came to 15 bases. CDR3 amino acids: CASSTDPGQHYGYTF. Written as DNA, the CDR3 is TGTGCCAGTAGTACCGATCCAGGACAGCACTATGGCTACACCTTC.

The genes are TRBV6-6 and TRBJ2-7; D is perhaps TRBD1 (5 bases). The V gene lost 6 bases and the J gene lost 6 bases, with 12 bases spanning the gap. Germline-derived CDR1 and CDR2 are MNHNY and SVGAGI (reference sequence). The CDR3 totals 12 residues. CDR3 sequence: CASRARVGEQYF. The DNA for the CDR3 is TGTGCCAGCAGGGCCAGGGTGGGCGAGCAGTACTTC.

The chain joins TRBV7-2 to TRBJ2-5; D ambiguous. V was cut by 5 bases and J by 5 bases, with 9 bases left in between. The germline V gene has CDR1 SGHTA and CDR2 FQGNSA. The CDR3 has 12 amino acids. The CDR3 DNA is TGTGCCAGCAGCCCAGGAAGGGAGACCCAGTACTTC. Its protein product is CASSPGRETQYF.

The chain employs TRBV19 and TRBJ1-5, with D tentatively TRBD1 (6 bases). The germline gives CDR1 LNHDA, CDR2 SQIVND (reference sequence). The CDR3 has 15 amino acids. Trimming took 4 bases from V and 4 from J, leaving 14 bases between them. CDR3 protein: CASSTKDRRNQPQHF. For the CDR3, the DNA is TGTGCCAGTAGTACCAAAGACAGGAGGAATCAGCCCCAGCATTTT.

The chain couples TRBV4-3 to TRBJ1-1, with 10 bases lining up with TRBD1. The CDR3 totals 19 residues. CDR1 is LGHNA and CDR2 is YSLEER in the germline V gene. V dropped 0 bases and J dropped 1; count of bases not matched to a gene: 11. This CDR3 reads CASSQDATGGRKRNTEAFF. CDR3 coding DNA: TGCGCCAGCAGCCAAGATGCGACAGGGGGCCGTAAGAGGAACACTGAAGCTTTCTTT.

The chain is built from TRBV19 and TRBJ2-5; no clear D. V dropped 3 bases and J dropped 1 base, with 12 bases sitting between them. The CDR3 covers 15 residues. Germline CDR1 and CDR2: LNHDA and SQIVND (reference sequence). The CDR3 loop reads CASSITTGGQETQYF. The DNA for the CDR3 is TGTGCCAGTAGTATTACCACCGGCGGCCAAGAGACCCAGTACTTC.

This chain links TRBV7-2 with TRBJ2-2, with D unclear. The V end was cut by 1 base, the J end by 9 bases, with 3 bases between. Per the germline V gene, CDR1 is SGHTA and CDR2 is FQGNSA. CDR3 length equals 11 residues. The CDR3 coding sequence is TGTGCCAGCAGCTTAGTTAGGGAGCTGTTTTTT. Protein product: CASSLVRELFF.

V is TRBV19 and J is TRBJ2-5; D ambiguous. Germline lookup yields CDR1 LNHDA and CDR2 SQIVND (reference sequence). The ends were cut back, 7 bases at V and 7 bases at J, with 13 bases in the middle. This CDR3 spans 12 amino acids. CDR3 loop: CASTEWDGTQYF. The CDR3 nucleotides read TGTGCCAGTACTGAGTGGGATGGGACCCAGTACTTC.

V usage is TRBV7-2 and J usage is TRBJ2-7; 7 bases align to TRBD2. This CDR3 region has 15 residues. Germline V gives CDR1 SGHTA, CDR2 FQGNSA. V was clipped by 3 bases and J by 0 bases; unmatched bases: 5. The CDR3 DNA sequence: TGTGCCAGCAGCTTGAACGGGGGGTACTCCTACGAGCAGTACTTC. The encoded protein is CASSLNGGYSYEQYF.

This clone was recorded a few times. This chain joins TRBV7-8 and TRBJ2-3, with D maybe TRBD2 (7 bases). Trimming removed 5 bases at V and 5 bases at J, with 14 bases between. The CDR3 totals 14 residues. In germline, CDR1 is SGHVS, CDR2 FQNEAQ. CDR3: CASSPYGGQDTQYF. In DNA form, the CDR3 reads TGTGCCAGCAGCCCTTACGGGGGGCAAGATACGCAGTATTTT.

This clone occurred once. CDR3 nucleotide sequence: TGTGCCAGCAGCACATCAGGGGATAGCAATCAGCCCCAGCATTTT. Translated, it gives CASSTSGDSNQPQHF. The chain uses TRBV7-9 and TRBJ1-5; a possible D gene is TRBD1 (6 bases). V was trimmed by 5 bases and J by 0 bases, leaving 11 bases between them. The germline V gene has CDR1 SEHNR and CDR2 FQNEAQ (reference sequence). The CDR3 has 15 amino acids.

The CDR3 protein is CASSLAPRDRVGTGELFF. In DNA, the CDR3 is TGCGCCAGCAGCTTGGCCCCGAGGGACAGGGTGGGCACCGGGGAGCTGTTTTTT. This chain uses TRBV5-1 with TRBJ2-2, with 9 bases lining up with TRBD1. Germline CDR1 SGHRS, CDR2 YFSETQ. The CDR3 spans 18 residues. The junction had 10 bases not matched to a gene; V was cut back by 0 bases and J by 4 bases.

V usage is TRBV7-7 and J usage is TRBJ2-1, with 7 bases identical to TRBD1. Germline-derived CDR1 and CDR2 are SSHAT and FNYEAQ (reference sequence). This CDR3 region has 15 residues. V gave up 5 bases and J gave up 4 bases; unmatched junction bases: 8. This CDR3 reads CASSPGQKKYNEQFF. As DNA, the CDR3 is TGTGCCAGCAGCCCGGGACAGAAAAAGTACAATGAGCAGTTCTTC.

This rearrangement joins TRBV6-5 to TRBJ1-5; weak D call: TRBD1 (5 bases). The CDR3 has 14 residues. V was clipped by 2 bases and J by 7 bases, with 12 bases between them. CDR1 and CDR2 (germline): MNHEY, SVGAGI. The CDR3 sequence is CASSYGGIGQPQHF. The CDR3, as DNA: TGTGCCAGCAGTTACGGGGGGATAGGACAGCCCCAGCATTTT.

The chain joins TRBV7-9 to TRBJ1-5, with 8 bases identical to TRBD1. The trim removed 3 bases at V and 2 bases at J, leaving 3 bases unmatched. The CDR3 runs to 15 residues. Germline V CDR1 and CDR2: SEHNR, FQNEAQ (reference sequence). The CDR3 spells CASSFGTGRNQPQHF. In nucleotides, the CDR3 is TGTGCCAGCAGCTTCGGGACAGGTCGCAATCAGCCCCAGCATTTT.

The chain links TRBV5-1 to TRBJ2-1; maybe TRBD2 (6 bases). The germline V gene has CDR1 SGHRS and CDR2 YFSETQ. The CDR3 covers 17 residues. Trimming took off 3 bases at V and 8 bases at J, with 24 bases between the two ends. The chain's CDR3 is CASSSLTSTGIVYEQFF. CDR3 sequence (DNA): TGCGCCAGCAGCTCACTCACTAGCACGGGTATTGTTTATGAGCAGTTCTTC.

This clone was observed a single time. The genes are TRBV7-2 and TRBJ2-1, with unresolved D. Germline loops: CDR1 SGHTA, CDR2 FQGNSA. V shed 5 bases and J shed 4 bases, with 6 bases lying between them. The CDR3 is 12 residues long. The CDR3 sequence is CASSPNYNEQFF. In DNA form, the CDR3 reads TGTGCCAGCAGCCCTAATTACAATGAGCAGTTCTTC.